A single sample is the source of the 27 T cell receptor beta chains below, sequenced in a study of graft-versus-host responses after intestinal transplantation. This table comes from immunoSEQ multiplex PCR, and its TCRdb copy is limited to in-frame clones, with some not included. The sample lists about 8,400 clones, around 72% occurring once. Intraepithelial lymphocytes and lamina propria lymphocytes were released through processing of graft tissue. Sequences were derived from ileum tissue, sampled approximately 490 days after intestinal transplant. Receptor source: a human patient who received an intestinal transplant, so some T cells may come from the graft donor.

V is TRBV5-1 and J is TRBJ1-2, with TRBD1 matching 9 bases. The germline V gene has CDR1 SGHRS and CDR2 YFSETQ. The length of the CDR3 is 14 residues. V was pared by 4 bases and J by 7 bases, with 8 bases of the junction left unmatched. The DNA of the CDR3 is TGCGCCAGCAGCGGGGGACAGGGACGAAGTGGCTACACCTTC. Translating it yields CASSGGQGRSGYTF. The whole variable domain, filled in from reference TRBV5-1 and TRBJ1-2, reads KAGVTQTPRYLIKTRGQQVTLSCSPISGHRSVSWYQQTPGQGLQFLFEYFSETQRNKGNFPGRFSGRQFSNSRSEMNVSTLELGDSALYLCASSGGQGRSGYTFGSGTRLTVV.

This clone was counted a single time. Additional DNA sequences in this sample encode the identical CDR3. This chain uses TRBV6-5 with TRBJ2-2, with a possible D match to TRBD2 (5 bases). The V gene lost 2 bases and the J gene lost 6 bases, with 7 bases spanning the gap. Germline CDR1 reads MNHEY; CDR2 reads SVGAGI. The CDR3 loop spans 13 amino acids. This CDR3 is CASSYVRAGELFF. The CDR3 DNA sequence: TGTGCCAGCAGTTACGTGCGGGCCGGGGAGCTGTTTTTT.

With respect to this clone: Within the sample, other DNA sequences also encode this same CDR3. The V and J genes are TRBV5-1 and TRBJ1-2, with no clear D. The CDR3 is made up of 15 amino acids. CDR1 is SGHRS and CDR2 is YFSETQ in the germline V gene. V was cut by 0 bases and J by 2 bases, with 11 bases left in between. CDR3 protein: CASSLAGSPNYGYTF. The CDR3, as DNA: TGCGCCAGCAGCTTGGCAGGCTCACCCAACTATGGCTACACCTTC.

The CDR3 is CASSRSYEQYF. The CDR3 region has the DNA TGTGCCAGCAGCCGATCGTACGAGCAGTACTTC. The V gene is TRBV6-6, the J gene TRBJ2-7; D not certain. Per the germline V gene, CDR1 is MNHNY and CDR2 is SVGAGI (reference sequence). V was trimmed by 6 bases and J by 4 bases, leaving 7 bases between them. CDR3 length equals 11 residues.

V is TRBV27 and J is TRBJ2-1; 8 nucleotides agree with TRBD2. In germline, CDR1 is MNHEY, CDR2 SMNVEV (reference sequence). The CDR3 sequence is 13 residues long. J was trimmed by 3 bases and V by 7 bases; bases with no gene match: 2. The CDR3 DNA is TGTGCCAGCACAACTAGCGGCTACAATGAGCAGTTCTTC. This codes for CASTTSGYNEQFF.

The chain carries TRBV7-9 and TRBJ2-5; 10 nucleotides agree with TRBD2. The CDR3 loop spans 16 amino acids. Trimming took 5 bases from V and 5 from J; bases not matched to a gene: 11. Germline lookup yields CDR1 SEHNR and CDR2 FQNEAQ (reference sequence). The CDR3 DNA sequence: TGTGCCAGCAGCCGGTCGCCTAGCGGGAGTGGGGAGACCCAGTACTTC. Its protein product is CASSRSPSGSGETQYF.

The rearrangement links TRBV29-1 to TRBJ1-1; D is unresolved. Germline V gene data show CDR1 as SQVTM and CDR2 as ANQGSEA. The CDR3 totals 13 residues. Trimming removed 3 bases from V and 7 bases from J, with 15 bases in between. The CDR3 DNA sequence: TGCAGCGTTGATCCTGGAGATCGGGGTGAAGCTTTCTTT. Protein: CSVDPGDRGEAFF. The full variable domain, in which reference TRBV29-1 and TRBJ1-1 provide the parts outside the CDR3, is SAVISQKPSRDICQRGTSLTIQCQVDSQVTMMFWYRQQPGQSLTLIATANQGSEATYESGFVIDKFPISRPNLTFSTLTVSNMSPEDSSIYLCSVDPGDRGEAFFGQGTRLTVV.

The chain links TRBV6-5 to TRBJ1-6; TRBD1 matches at 9 bases. This CDR3 has 15 residues. In germline, CDR1 is MNHEY, CDR2 SVGAGI. The J segment lost 6 bases and the V segment lost 6 bases, leaving 6 bases of the junction unmatched. CDR3: CASRVRDRANSPLHF. The CDR3 nucleotides are TGTGCCAGCAGAGTCCGGGACAGGGCTAATTCACCCCTCCACTTT.

This clone was observed once. The CDR3 here is CASSQEVNRDDQPQHF. Written as DNA, the CDR3 is TGCGCCAGCAGCCAAGAAGTGAACCGGGACGACCAGCCCCAGCATTTT. V is TRBV4-1 and J is TRBJ1-5, with D perhaps TRBD1 (5 bases). Trimming took 0 bases from V and 7 from J, leaving 16 bases between them. Germline CDR1 reads MGHRA; CDR2 reads YSYEKL. CDR3 length equals 16 residues.

This chain connects TRBV29-1 to TRBJ1-1, with TRBD1 matching 7 bases. Trimming at V came to 3 bases and at J to 5 bases, leaving 15 bases not matched to a gene. Per germline, CDR1 SQVTM and CDR2 ANQGSEA. This CDR3 is built from 16 residues. CDR3 loop: CSVDGLRGQRDTEAFF. CDR3 DNA: TGCAGCGTTGACGGCTTAAGGGGGCAAAGGGATACTGAAGCTTTCTTT.

The rearrangement joins TRBV5-1 to TRBJ2-7; 7 nucleotides align to TRBD1. This CDR3 has 15 residues. J was trimmed by 1 base and V by 4 bases; bases with no gene match: 8. Germline assignment: CDR1 SGHRS and CDR2 YFSETQ. CDR3 DNA sequence: TGCGCCAGCAGCCCACTTACAGGGGCATCCTACGAGCAGTACTTC. This encodes CASSPLTGASYEQYF. Using reference TRBV5-1 and TRBJ2-7 for the parts outside the CDR3, the full variable domain is KAGVTQTPRYLIKTRGQQVTLSCSPISGHRSVSWYQQTPGQGLQFLFEYFSETQRNKGNFPGRFSGRQFSNSRSEMNVSTLELGDSALYLCASSPLTGASYEQYFGPGTRLTVT.

This sequence joins TRBV5-1 and TRBJ2-3; a possible D gene is TRBD1 (5 bases). This CDR3 is 15 amino acids long. Germline loops: CDR1 SGHRS, CDR2 YFSETQ. V dropped 0 bases and J dropped 6 bases, with 14 bases sitting between them. The CDR3 DNA follows: TGCGCCAGCAGCTTGGCCTCATCTAGGGGCGATACGCAGTATTTT. Residues: CASSLASSRGDTQYF.

V usage is TRBV7-6 and J usage is TRBJ1-3; maybe TRBD1 (5 bases). V was pared by 5 bases and J by 4 bases, with 9 bases between. The CDR3 contains 13 residues. Germline CDR1 reads SGHVS; CDR2 reads FNYEAQ. The CDR3 DNA reads TGTGCCAGCAGCCCCAGGGCCGGAAACACCATATATTTT. It codes for CASSPRAGNTIYF.

A few counts support this clone. The chain links TRBV19 to TRBJ1-5; TRBD1 might be the D (5 bases). This CDR3 has 15 amino acids. Per germline, CDR1 LNHDA and CDR2 SQIVND (reference sequence). Trimming removed 3 bases at V and 6 bases at J, with 15 bases between. The CDR3 DNA reads as TGTGCCAGTAGTATGGGTTTGCGGGGGTTTCAGCCCCAGCATTTT. Translating it yields CASSMGLRGFQPQHF.

The chain has TRBV9 and TRBJ2-7, with 11 nucleotides matching TRBD1. The CDR3 length is 14 residues. Germline CDR1 reads SGDLS; CDR2 reads YYNGEE. The J segment lost 5 bases and the V segment lost 4 bases, leaving 5 bases of the junction unmatched. This CDR3 is CASSQGQGADEQYF. The CDR3 coding sequence is TGTGCCAGCAGCCAAGGACAGGGGGCGGACGAGCAGTACTTC. Looking up the rest from reference TRBV9 and TRBJ2-7 gives the full variable domain: DSGVTQTPKHLITATGQRVTLRCSPRSGDLSVYWYQQSLDQGLQFLIQYYNGEERAKGNILERFSAQQFPDLHSELNLSSLELGDSALYFCASSQGQGADEQYFGPGTRLTVT.

The rearrangement joins TRBV4-1 to TRBJ1-6; D not resolved. Germline V lookup: CDR1 MGHRA, CDR2 YSYEKL. CDR3 length equals 15 residues. V was shortened by 3 bases and J by 9 bases, with 15 bases between the two germline ends. CDR3 sequence: CASSQQVLGSSPLHF. In nucleotides, the CDR3 is TGCGCCAGCAGCCAGCAGGTGCTGGGATCTTCACCCCTCCACTTT.

This clone appeared a few times. The genes are TRBV7-9 and TRBJ2-3; 7 bases are shared with TRBD2. V gave up 1 base and J gave up 2 bases; unmatched junction bases: 9. CDR3 length: 17 amino acids. CDR1 is SEHNR and CDR2 is FQNEAQ in the germline V gene (reference sequence). CDR3 residues: CASSLGDGGTNTDTQYF. CDR3 nucleotides: TGTGCCAGCAGCTTAGGAGACGGGGGGACTAACACAGATACGCAGTATTTT.

V gene TRBV5-5 combines with J gene TRBJ2-7, with D tentatively TRBD1 (6 bases). Germline CDR1 and CDR2: SGHKS and YYEKEE (reference sequence). The CDR3 spans 12 residues. Trimming left V 2 bases short and J 3 bases short, with 6 bases between. The CDR3 is CASSLQGYEQYF. CDR3 coding DNA: TGTGCCAGCAGCTTACAGGGCTACGAGCAGTACTTC.

This clone was observed a handful of times. This chain uses TRBV5-1 with TRBJ2-2; 7 positions match TRBD2. The trim removed 0 bases at V and 4 bases at J, leaving 9 bases unmatched. Germline CDR1 is SGHRS and CDR2 is YFSETQ. This CDR3 is built from 17 residues. CDR3 residues: CASSLARPAGSTGELFF. The CDR3 coding sequence is TGCGCCAGCAGCTTGGCCCGTCCAGCGGGAAGCACCGGGGAGCTGTTTTTT.

This chain connects TRBV9 to TRBJ2-3; D may be TRBD2 (7 bases). Trimming pared 3 bases from V and 2 bases from J, leaving 13 bases between. Germline V gene sequence: CDR1 SGDLS, CDR2 YYNGEE. CDR3 length equals 15 residues. The CDR3 here is CASSGGGADTDTQYF. CDR3 DNA sequence: TGTGCCAGCAGCGGTGGGGGGGCTGACACAGATACGCAGTATTTT.

The rearrangement links TRBV5-1 to TRBJ2-3; a weak D match, TRBD2 (6 bases). The germline V gene has CDR1 SGHRS and CDR2 YFSETQ. V was shortened by 0 bases and J by 0 bases, with 11 bases between the two germline ends. The CDR3 covers 16 residues. The chain's CDR3 is CASSLAGGISTDTQYF. The CDR3 nucleotides are TGCGCCAGCAGCTTGGCCGGCGGGATAAGCACAGATACGCAGTATTTT.

The chain joins TRBV9 to TRBJ2-1; no clear D. From germline, CDR1 is SGDLS and CDR2 YYNGEE. This CDR3 is 15 amino acids long. The V end lost 0 bases, the J end lost 0 bases, and 7 bases lay between the germline ends. CDR3: CASSVGLSSYNEQFF. The CDR3 bases are TGTGCCAGCAGCGTAGGCCTGAGCTCCTACAATGAGCAGTTCTTC.

The rearrangement links TRBV10-1 to TRBJ2-7; 8 nucleotides agree with TRBD1. The CDR3 runs to 14 residues. The junction had 2 bases not matched to a gene; V was cut back by 2 bases and J by 2 bases. Germline assignment: CDR1 WNHNN and CDR2 SYGVQD (reference sequence). The CDR3 region has the DNA TGCGCCAGCAGTGAGGGGACAGGACCCTACGAGCAGTACTTC. Its translation: CASSEGTGPYEQYF.

The chain uses TRBV6-1 and TRBJ1-2; D is ambiguous. V lost 2 bases to trimming and J lost 5 bases, with 9 bases between them. The CDR3 spans 13 residues. Germline values: CDR1 MNHNS, CDR2 SASEGT. The DNA of the CDR3 is TGTGCCAGCAGTGAAAATCCGGGGTATGGCTACACCTTC. This codes for CASSENPGYGYTF.

This chain connects TRBV7-9 to TRBJ1-5; D is perhaps TRBD1 (5 bases). This CDR3 has 12 residues. Trimming took off 9 bases at V and 6 bases at J, with 12 bases between the two ends. Looked up from germline, CDR1 is SEHNR and CDR2 is FQNEAQ (reference sequence). CDR3 sequence: CASSTGGQPQHF. CDR3 in DNA: TGTGCCAGTTCGACTGGGGGTCAGCCCCAGCATTTT.

DNA for the CDR3: TGTGCCAGCAGTCTAGCGGGAGGGCCCGATACGCAGTATTTT. The encoded protein is CASSLAGGPDTQYF. V usage is TRBV6-1 and J usage is TRBJ2-3; 12 nucleotides match TRBD2. The CDR3 runs 14 residues. Germline CDR1 is MNHNS and CDR2 is SASEGT. The trim removed 5 bases at V and 6 bases at J, leaving 3 bases unmatched.

The rearrangement joins TRBV5-4 to TRBJ1-1, with a tentative D call TRBD1 (6 bases). Germline V gene data show CDR1 as SGHNT and CDR2 as YYREEE (reference sequence). The CDR3 covers 15 residues. With 4 bases removed from V and 5 bases from J, the gap between germline ends came to 18 bases. The CDR3 DNA reads TGTGCCAGCAGCCCGGGGGGCCTGACGGCTACTGAAGCTTTCTTT. This codes for CASSPGGLTATEAFF.